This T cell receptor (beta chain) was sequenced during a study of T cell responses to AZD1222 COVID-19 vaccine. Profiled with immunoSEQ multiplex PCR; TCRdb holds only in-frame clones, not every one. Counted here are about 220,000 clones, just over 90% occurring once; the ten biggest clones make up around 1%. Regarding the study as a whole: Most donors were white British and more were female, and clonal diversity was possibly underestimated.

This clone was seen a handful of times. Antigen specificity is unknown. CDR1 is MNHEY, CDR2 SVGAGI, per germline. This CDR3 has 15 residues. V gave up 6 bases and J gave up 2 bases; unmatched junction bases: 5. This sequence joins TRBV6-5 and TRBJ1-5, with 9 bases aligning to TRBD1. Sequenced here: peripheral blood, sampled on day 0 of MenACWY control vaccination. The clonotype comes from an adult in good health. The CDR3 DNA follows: TGTGCCAGCAGAACAGGGGGCAGGGGCAATCAGCCCCAGCATTTT. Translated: CASRTGGRGNQPQHF.